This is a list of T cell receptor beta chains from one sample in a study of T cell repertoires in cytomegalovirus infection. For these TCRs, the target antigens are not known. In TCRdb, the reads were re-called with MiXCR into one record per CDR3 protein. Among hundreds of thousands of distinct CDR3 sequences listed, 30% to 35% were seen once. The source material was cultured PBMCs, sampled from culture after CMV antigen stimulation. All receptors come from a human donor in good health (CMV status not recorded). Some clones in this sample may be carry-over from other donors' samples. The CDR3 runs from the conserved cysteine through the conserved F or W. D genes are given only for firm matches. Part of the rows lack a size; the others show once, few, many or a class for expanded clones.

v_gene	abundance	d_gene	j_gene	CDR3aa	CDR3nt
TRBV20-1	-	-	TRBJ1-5	CSAANSLNQPQHF	TGCAGTGCGGCGAACAGTCTCAATCAGCCCCAGCATTTT
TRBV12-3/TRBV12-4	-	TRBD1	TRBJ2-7	CASSPTPGTAAYEQYF	TGTGCCAGCAGCCCCACCCCCGGGACAGCGGCATACGAGCAGTACTTC
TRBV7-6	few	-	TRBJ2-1	CASSLTGRAEQFF	TGTGCCAGCAGCCTTACAGGGCGTGCTGAGCAGTTCTTC
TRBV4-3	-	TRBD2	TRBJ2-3	CASSHGRATDTQYF	TGCGCCAGCAGCCACGGGAGGGCCACAGATACGCAGTATTTT
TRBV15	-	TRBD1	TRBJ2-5	CATSRRGQGLLDIETQYF	TGTGCCACCAGCAGACGAGGACAGGGTCTTCTGGATATAGAGACCCAGTACTTC
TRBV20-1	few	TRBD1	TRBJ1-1	CSAHPGGTVTEAFF	TGCAGTGCCCACCCAGGGGGAACGGTGACTGAAGCTTTCTTT
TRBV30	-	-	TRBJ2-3	CAWSVDSDTQYF	TGTGCCTGGAGTGTAGACAGCGATACGCAGTATTTT
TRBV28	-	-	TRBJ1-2	CASTRFQGGYYGYTF	TGTGCCAGCACCCGCTTCCAAGGGGGATACTATGGCTACACCTTC
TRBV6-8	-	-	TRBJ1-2	CASRKGQSRYGYTF	TGTGCCAGCAGAAAGGGGCAGAGCCGCTATGGCTACACCTTC
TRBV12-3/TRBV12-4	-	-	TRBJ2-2	CASRWGTGELFF	TGTGCCAGCAGATGGGGGACCGGGGAGCTGTTTTTT
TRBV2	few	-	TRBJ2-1	CASSEVRGSYNEQFF	TGTGCCAGCAGTGAAGTAAGGGGATCCTACAATGAGCAGTTCTTC
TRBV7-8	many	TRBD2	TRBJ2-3	CASSLAVAGGIDTQYF	TGTGCCAGCAGCTTAGCGGTCGCGGGAGGCATAGATACGCAGTATTTT
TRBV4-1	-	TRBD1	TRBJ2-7	CASSPTGMGEQYF	TGCGCCAGCAGCCCGACAGGGATGGGGGAGCAGTACTTC
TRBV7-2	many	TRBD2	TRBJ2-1	CASSKQQSSGAVYNEQFF	TGTGCCAGCAGCAAGCAACAATCTAGCGGGGCCGTATACAATGAGCAGTTCTTC
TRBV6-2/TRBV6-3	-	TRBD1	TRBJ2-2	CASSSLGQSNSNTGELFF	TGTGCCAGCAGTTCCTTGGGACAGTCTAACTCGAACACCGGGGAGCTGTTTTTT
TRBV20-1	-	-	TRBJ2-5	CSAEVRVWGATQYF	TGCAGTGCTGAAGTGCGGGTATGGGGTGCCACCCAGTACTTC
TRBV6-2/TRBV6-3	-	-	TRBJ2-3	CASTLGGHSDTQYF	TGTGCCAGCACCCTAGGCGGGCATTCAGATACGCAGTATTTT
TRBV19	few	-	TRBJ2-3	CACGGHGGTDTQYF	TGTGCCTGCGGTGGGCACGGAGGCACAGATACGCAGTATTTT
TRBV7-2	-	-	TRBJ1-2	CASSSDGRYGYTF	TGTGCCAGCAGCTCGGACGGAAGATATGGCTACACCTTC
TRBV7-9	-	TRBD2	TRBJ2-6	CASSASGTSGNDKPGGSGANVLTF	TGTGCCAGCAGCGCATCCGGGACTAGCGGGAACGACAAGCCAGGGGGCTCTGGGGCCAACGTCCTGACTTTC
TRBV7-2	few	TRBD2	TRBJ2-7	CASSQKGLAGGYEQYF	TGTGCCAGCAGCCAGAAGGGACTAGCGGGAGGGTACGAGCAGTACTTC
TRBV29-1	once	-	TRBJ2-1	CSLKVDSRSYNEQFF	TGCAGCCTCAAGGTGGACTCTCGCTCCTACAATGAGCAGTTCTTC
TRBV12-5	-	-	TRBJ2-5	CASGLRSGPPETQYF	TGTGCTAGTGGTTTGCGGTCTGGACCCCCCGAGACCCAGTACTTC
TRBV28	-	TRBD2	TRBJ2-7	CASRGTSANEQYF	TGTGCCAGCAGGGGGACTAGCGCGAACGAGCAGTACTTC
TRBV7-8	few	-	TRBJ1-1	CASSPEGWEAFF	TGTGCCAGCAGCCCAGAGGGCTGGGAAGCTTTCTTT
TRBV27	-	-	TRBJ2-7	CASSSVYRDIDYEQYF	TGTGCCAGCAGTTCCGTGTATCGGGACATTGATTACGAGCAGTACTTC
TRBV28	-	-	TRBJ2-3	CASSLGQTDTDTQYF	TGTGCCAGCAGTTTAGGACAGACCGACACAGATACGCAGTATTTT
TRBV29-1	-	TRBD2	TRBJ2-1	CSAMTGTSGYNEQFF	TGCAGCGCAATGACCGGGACTAGCGGTTACAATGAGCAGTTCTTC
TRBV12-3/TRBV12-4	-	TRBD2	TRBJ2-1	CASSPRAGGHNEQFF	TGTGCCAGCAGTCCCCGAGCGGGAGGACACAATGAGCAGTTCTTC
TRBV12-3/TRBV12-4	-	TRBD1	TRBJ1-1	CASSLYRGRTEAFF	TGTGCCAGCAGTCTTTACAGGGGAAGGACTGAAGCTTTCTTT
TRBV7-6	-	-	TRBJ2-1	CASSPREGYSEQFF	TGTGCTAGCAGCCCCCGGGAAGGGTATTCGGAGCAGTTCTTC
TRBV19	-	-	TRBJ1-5	CASSRLAGIDQPQHF	TGTGCCAGTAGTAGATTGGCAGGGATAGATCAGCCCCAGCATTTT
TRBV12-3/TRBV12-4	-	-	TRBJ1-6	CASTLSGGGNSPLHF	TGTGCCAGCACCTTGTCCGGGGGGGGGAATTCACCCCTCCACTTT
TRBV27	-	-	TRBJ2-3	CASSSGLHTDTQYF	TGTGCCAGCAGTTCGGGACTCCACACAGATACGCAGTATTTT
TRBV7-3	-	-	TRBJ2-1	CASRGWDADYNEQFF	TGTGCCAGCAGGGGGTGGGACGCGGACTACAATGAGCAGTTCTTC
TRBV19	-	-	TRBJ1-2	CASSPLQGSNYGYTF	TGTGCCAGTAGTCCCCTGCAGGGGTCTAACTATGGCTACACCTTC
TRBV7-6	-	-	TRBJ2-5	CASSFVWQGPPETQYF	TGTGCCAGCAGCTTCGTTTGGCAGGGTCCACCAGAGACCCAGTACTTC
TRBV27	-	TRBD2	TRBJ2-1	CASSLLFGTSVYNEQFF	TGTGCCAGCAGTTTATTGTTCGGGACTAGCGTTTACAATGAGCAGTTCTTC
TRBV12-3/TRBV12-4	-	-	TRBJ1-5	CASSLSHSEPQHF	TGTGCCAGCAGTCTGAGCCATTCGGAGCCCCAGCATTTT
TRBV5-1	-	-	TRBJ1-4	CASSLNGATNEKLFF	TGCGCCAGCAGCTTGAACGGTGCAACTAATGAAAAACTGTTTTTT
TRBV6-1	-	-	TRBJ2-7	CASSSGLIGAEQYF	TGTGCCAGCAGTAGTGGACTCATCGGGGCCGAGCAGTACTTC
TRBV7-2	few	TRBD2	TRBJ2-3	CASSRGLVDTQYF	TGTGCCAGCAGCCGGGGACTAGTGGATACGCAGTATTTT
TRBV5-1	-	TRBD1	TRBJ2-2	CASSPNAGTGATGELFF	TGCGCCAGCAGCCCTAATGCCGGGACAGGGGCCACCGGGGAGCTGTTTTTT
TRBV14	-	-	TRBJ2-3	CASSQDRGTNPSTDTQYF	TGTGCCAGCAGCCAAGATCGGGGCACAAACCCTAGCACAGATACGCAGTATTTT
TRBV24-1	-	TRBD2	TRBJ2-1	CATSDPRLAGEGHNEQFF	TGTGCCACCAGTGACCCAAGACTAGCGGGAGAGGGCCACAATGAGCAGTTCTTC
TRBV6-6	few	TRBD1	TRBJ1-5	CASSATDRGRQPQHF	TGTGCCAGCAGTGCAACAGACAGGGGTCGTCAGCCCCAGCATTTT
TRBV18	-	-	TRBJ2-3	CASSPTFVGRSTDTQYF	TGTGCCAGCTCACCGACCTTTGTGGGGCGTTCCACAGATACGCAGTATTTT
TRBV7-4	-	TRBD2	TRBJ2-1	CASSRRLAGGDNEQFF	TGTGCCAGCAGCCGTAGACTAGCGGGAGGGGACAATGAGCAGTTCTTC
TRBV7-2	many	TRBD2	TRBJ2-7	CASSLRGLAGDSYEQYF	TGTGCCAGCAGCTTACGAGGACTAGCGGGAGACTCTTACGAGCAGTACTTC
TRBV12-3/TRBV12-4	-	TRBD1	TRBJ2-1	CASSRGDRAAYNEQFF	TGTGCCAGCTCTCGAGGGGACAGGGCGGCCTACAATGAGCAGTTCTTC
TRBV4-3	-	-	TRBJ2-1	CASSQESKGYNEQFF	TGCGCCAGCAGCCAAGAGTCGAAGGGCTACAATGAGCAGTTCTTC
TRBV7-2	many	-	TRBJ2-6	CASSSGSGANVLTF	TGTGCCAGCAGCTCAGGGTCTGGGGCCAACGTCCTGACTTTC
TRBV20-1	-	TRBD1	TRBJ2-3	CSALRAGGSDTQYF	TGCAGTGCTTTGAGGGCAGGGGGATCGGATACGCAGTATTTT
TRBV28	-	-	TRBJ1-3	CASTQVPSGNTIYF	TGTGCCAGCACCCAGGTACCCTCTGGAAACACCATATATTTT
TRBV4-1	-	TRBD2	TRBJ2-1	CASSFGLASSYNEQFF	TGCGCCAGCAGCTTCGGACTAGCGTCTTCCTACAATGAGCAGTTCTTC
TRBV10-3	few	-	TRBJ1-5	CAAGNLQGTSNQPQHF	TGTGCCGCAGGCAACCTACAGGGCACTAGCAATCAGCCCCAGCATTTT
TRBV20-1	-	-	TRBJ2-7	CSASRLLTSYEQYF	TGCAGTGCTAGTAGGCTTTTGACCTCCTACGAGCAGTACTTC
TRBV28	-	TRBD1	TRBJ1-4	CASSFSRAGGEKLFF	TGTGCCAGCAGTTTTTCTCGAGCAGGGGGTGAAAAACTGTTTTTT
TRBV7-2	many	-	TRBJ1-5	CASSPVGQLNQPQHF	TGTGCCAGCAGCCCAGTCGGACAGCTCAATCAGCCCCAGCATTTT